One T cell receptor beta chain is described in this entry. What it binds is not known. The germline V gene has CDR1 MNHEY and CDR2 SVGAGI. CDR3 length: 15 amino acids. V shed 0 bases and J shed 1 base, with 9 bases lying between them. This record belongs to a study of T cell responses to AZD1222 COVID-19 vaccine. Profiled with immunoSEQ multiplex PCR; TCRdb holds only in-frame clones, not every one. The sample yields around 99,000 clones, approximately 93% seen once. Findings and caveats of the study: Spike as a whole was targeted by vaccine-associated CD4 TCRs, dominant at 160-218 and 743-854. After two AZD1222 doses, spike-specific TCR breadth and depth rose versus day 0. Every sample of the repertoires postdated the peak T cell response. Females outnumbered males among donors, who were mostly white British; clonal diversity was possibly underestimated.

The source was peripheral blood, collected 28 days after the second AZD1222 dose. The origin of this receptor is an adult who received the AZD1222 COVID-19 vaccine. The chain combines TRBV6-5 with TRBJ1-1, with D possibly being TRBD1 (5 bases). The chain's CDR3 is CASSYSTAENTEAFF. The CDR3 DNA reads as TGTGCCAGCAGTTACTCGACAGCGGAGAACACTGAAGCTTTCTTT.